This TCR beta chain was retrieved from a study of metastatic and nonmetastatic thyroid tumors. Across the study: Peripheral blood and tumor or nodule samples from malignant and benign thyroid patients were compared.

As processed by the authors: A classifier for distant metastasis in papillary thyroid cancer was constructed using CDR3 differences observed across clinicopathological groups. TCRdb called clones again from the PCR reads with MiXCR. Clone size and V and J calls follow TCRdb, not the original study. The sample contains about 19,000 clones, about 15% of which appear only once. Germline V gene lookup returns CDR1 GTSNPN and CDR2 SVGIG (reference sequence). This CDR3 contains 13 residues. Trimming left V 1 base short and J 6 bases short, with 13 bases between. Each patient came to thyroid surgery without any prior treatment (of any kind). The study, taken as a whole, reports: Versus benign nodules, malignant thyroid tumors reportedly had significantly higher TCR beta diversity, in blood and tumor.

Comments on this clone: What it recognizes is unknown.

This chain joins TRBV30 and TRBJ2-7, with a weak D call TRBD2 (5 bases). Sequenced input: blood. This TCR was recovered from a male donor with papillary thyroid cancer or a benign thyroid nodule (not recorded which). Some clones in this sample may be carry-over from other donors' samples. The CDR3 coding sequence is TGTGCCTGGAGTGAGGACTCACCTAGCGAGCAGTACTTC. It encodes CAWSEDSPSEQYF.